The rows below give T cell receptor beta chains drawn from one sample of a study of patients and donors after allogeneic stem cell transplantation. One entry per CDR3 protein results from TCRdb running MiXCR on the RT-PCR reads. Found here are approximately 60,000 distinct CDR3 sequences, roughly 14% of them singletons; the top ten hold around 30%. The sample was blood, either unsorted or a sorted T cell fraction (not recorded which). The receptors stem from a human donor who was either an allogeneic HSCT recipient or a stem cell or donor lymphocyte infusion donor (not recorded which). It is not recorded whose cells these are; they may come from a transplant donor. CDR3s include the opening cysteine and the closing phenylalanine or tryptophan. D genes are given only for firm matches. Expanded clones are given a class, and other clones once, few, many or no size at all.

V	size	D	J	length	DNA	CDR3
TRBV6-5	.	TRBD1	TRBJ1-6	16	TGTGCCAGCAGTTACACTTCCCAGGGGGCGGATTCACCCCTCCACTTT	CASSYTSQGADSPLHF
TRBV4-1	many	.	TRBJ2-1	16	TGCGCCAGCAGCCCTGGGCCTGGGCTGTCCTACAATGAGCAGTTCTTC	CASSPGPGLSYNEQFF
TRBV5-1	many	TRBD2	TRBJ2-7	14	TGCGCCAGCAGCTTGGCTAGCGGGAGATACGAGCAGTACTTC	CASSLASGRYEQYF
TRBV10-3	few	.	TRBJ2-7	14	TGTGCCATCAGTGAGTCGTCTGACAGCTACGAGCAGTACTTC	CAISESSDSYEQYF
TRBV20-1	few	.	TRBJ2-7	13	TGCAGTGCTCTACTTAGCGGATCCTACGAGCAGTACTTC	CSALLSGSYEQYF
TRBV6-5	few	.	TRBJ1-2	14	TGTGCCAGCAGTTACTCTCCAGGGTCGGTTGGCTACACCTTC	CASSYSPGSVGYTF
TRBV25-1	few	.	TRBJ2-1	15	TGTGCCAGCAGTGAATGGGAGAGCTCCTACAATGAGCAGTTCTTC	CASSEWESSYNEQFF
TRBV27	few	.	TRBJ2-3	14	TGTGCCAGCAGTCCTGGACAGAGCCTGGATACGCAGTATTTT	CASSPGQSLDTQYF
TRBV7-9	few	.	TRBJ2-3	16	TGTGCCAGCAGCTTATTCGGGCGGGACCCCACAGATACGCAGTATTTT	CASSLFGRDPTDTQYF
TRBV20-1	once	.	TRBJ2-3	14	TGCAGTGCTAGAGACCGGGGAGAGACAGATACGCAGTATTTT	CSARDRGETDTQYF
TRBV5-1	.	TRBD2	TRBJ2-3	15	TGCGCCAGCAGACTAGCGGGAGGCCCCGCAGATACGCAGTATTTT	CASRLAGGPADTQYF
TRBV9	.	.	TRBJ2-7	14	TGTGCCAGCAGCGTAGAGGGGTATGGTCACGAGCAGTACTTC	CASSVEGYGHEQYF
TRBV4-1	.	TRBD2	TRBJ2-7	17	TGCGCCAGCAGCCAAGATTGGGGGACTAGCGGGAGCTACGAGCAGTACTTC	CASSQDWGTSGSYEQYF
TRBV29-1	many	.	TRBJ1-1	11	TGCAGCGCTCCTTCATCCGGAGCGGCTTTCTTT	CSAPSSGAAFF
TRBV2	few	TRBD2	TRBJ2-1	15	TGTGCCAGCAGTGCAACCGGGACTAGCATCTATGAGCAGTTCTTC	CASSATGTSIYEQFF
TRBV29-1	few	TRBD2	TRBJ2-7	10	TGCAGCGTTGCGGGAGGCGAGCAGTACTTC	CSVAGGEQYF
TRBV20-1	few	.	TRBJ2-3	11	TGCAGTGCTCGACTGTCAGATACGCAGTATTTT	CSARLSDTQYF
TRBV29-1	.	.	TRBJ1-1	14	TGCAGCGTTGAGGGGACGGCCAGGGAAACTGAAGCTTTCTTT	CSVEGTARETEAFF
TRBV6-1	.	TRBD2	TRBJ2-1	15	TGTGCCAGCAGTGAAGCGTCTGGGGACTACAAGGAGCAGTTCTTC	CASSEASGDYKEQFF
TRBV10-3	.	.	TRBJ2-7	14	TGTGCCATCACTAAAGGACAAGCCTCCTACGAGCAGTACTTC	CAITKGQASYEQYF
TRBV5-8	few	TRBD1	TRBJ1-2	15	TGTGCCAGCAGCCTTAACAGGGGTGGATTCTATGGCTACACCTTC	CASSLNRGGFYGYTF
TRBV14	few	.	TRBJ2-1	17	TGTGCCAGCAGCCAAGAGGTCGACTGGACCTCCTACAATGAGCAGTTCTTC	CASSQEVDWTSYNEQFF
TRBV12-3/TRBV12-4	many	TRBD1	TRBJ1-6	16	TGTGCCAGCAGCCAAGGACAGGGGGCGGGTAATTCACCCCTCCACTTT	CASSQGQGAGNSPLHF
TRBV6-5	few	TRBD2	TRBJ2-5	16	TGTGCCAGCAGTGCCATGGGACTAGCGTCCCAAGAGACCCAGTACTTC	CASSAMGLASQETQYF
TRBV15	.	.	TRBJ1-6	15	TGTGCCACCAGCAGAGTAGTGGGGGGACGCTCACCCCTCCACTTT	CATSRVVGGRSPLHF